The 8 T cell receptor beta chains in this list originate from one sample, sequenced in a study of blood T cell repertoires in COVID-19. The protocol was immunoSEQ multiplex PCR, while the TCRdb copy is restricted to in-frame clones and leaves out a portion. The sample consists of around 190,000 clones, approximately 80% of them appearing once. Sequencing was done on a sample of peripheral blood. Source of these receptors: a woman in her forties or fifties with acute or convalescent COVID-19.

The chain joins TRBV18 to TRBJ2-5; tentative D call: TRBD2 (6 bases). The CDR3 runs 14 residues. Germline CDR1 and CDR2: KGHSH and LQKENI. Trimming cost V 5 bases and J 4 bases, with 14 bases left between them. CDR3 residues: CASSESAGGETQYF. CDR3 nucleotides: TGTGCCAGCTCAGAGTCGGCCGGGGGAGAGACCCAGTACTTC.

V is TRBV9 and J is TRBJ2-3; 10 bases map to TRBD2. Losses at the gene ends were 4 bases for V and 2 bases for J; bases not matched to a gene: 7. CDR3 length: 16 amino acids. Germline-derived CDR1 and CDR2 are SGDLS and YYNGEE. The CDR3 spells CASSPTSGSHTDTQYF. The CDR3 region has the DNA TGTGCCAGCAGCCCGACTAGCGGGTCTCACACAGATACGCAGTATTTT.

V usage is TRBV27 and J usage is TRBJ2-2; D unresolved. Trimming took off 8 bases at V and 6 bases at J, with 10 bases between the two ends. The CDR3 runs to 12 residues. Germline values: CDR1 MNHEY, CDR2 SMNVEV (reference sequence). The CDR3 nucleotides read TGTGCCAGCGGCCCACAACCCGGGGAGCTGTTTTTT. Its translation: CASGPQPGELFF.

The genes are TRBV7-2 and TRBJ2-3; TRBD1 agrees at 7 bases. Germline V gives CDR1 SGHTA, CDR2 FQGNSA. The CDR3 length is 15 residues. V shed 5 bases and J 1 base; nucleotides not matched to a gene: 6. This CDR3 is CASSQGDLGTDTQYF. The CDR3 DNA reads TGTGCCAGCAGCCAGGGGGATTTAGGCACAGATACGCAGTATTTT.

The V gene is TRBV9, the J gene TRBJ2-7; a weak D match, TRBD1 (6 bases). The length of the CDR3 is 14 residues. V lost 4 bases, J lost 6 bases, and 17 bases lay in between. CDR1 is SGDLS and CDR2 is YYNGEE in the germline V gene. CDR3 coding DNA: TGTGCCAGCAGCACCAGACCACAGGGCGTCGAGCAGTACTTC. This codes for CASSTRPQGVEQYF.

This sequence joins TRBV24-1 and TRBJ2-2; 8 bases fit TRBD1. The CDR3 has 16 residues. Germline V gives CDR1 KGHDR, CDR2 SFDVKD. V shed 7 bases, J shed 1 base, and the junction held 7 bases outside the gene matches. CDR3 loop: CATSNTGTGNTGELFF. CDR3 DNA: TGTGCCACCAGCAATACCGGGACAGGGAACACCGGGGAGCTGTTTTTT.

J is TRBJ2-5 and V is TRBV30; 10 bases map to TRBD1. Per germline, CDR1 GTSNPN and CDR2 SVGIG (reference sequence). There are 15 residues in the CDR3. The junction had 8 bases not matched to a gene; V was cut back by 2 bases and J by 5 bases. CDR3: CAWSPGQGSGETQYF. CDR3 sequence (DNA): TGTGCCTGGAGTCCGGGACAGGGGAGTGGGGAGACCCAGTACTTC.

This clone was counted between two and nine times. The genes are TRBV5-4 and TRBJ1-6, with 8 bases aligning to TRBD1. The trim removed 0 bases at V and 9 bases at J, leaving 5 bases unmatched. The length of the CDR3 is 15 residues. Germline CDR1 reads SGHNT; CDR2 reads YYREEE (reference sequence). Here the CDR3 reads CASSLGDRWGSPLHF. CDR3 coding DNA: TGTGCCAGCAGCTTGGGGGACAGGTGGGGTTCACCCCTCCACTTT.